A single sample gave rise to the 10 T cell receptor beta chains below, sequenced in a study of Ad26.COV2.S vaccination and SARS-CoV-2 variants. TCRdb's table, derived via immunoSEQ multiplex PCR, lists solely in-frame clones and lacks some. Of some 250,000 clones listed, around 87% are singletons. Stated treatment: roughly 18 received Ad26.COV2.S at low or high dose, single or two shots; several received placebo; per-sample allocation not given. Sampling was done on day 63 after the first vaccine or placebo injection. The input for sequencing was peripheral blood, taken in a trial of Ad26.COV2.S vaccine versus placebo. The origin of the receptors is a person between 18 and 59 years old who received the Ad26.COV2.S COVID-19 vaccine or a placebo.

This clone was seen a single time. The V gene is TRBV5-1, the J gene TRBJ1-2; D is unresolved. Germline V lookup: CDR1 SGHRS, CDR2 YFSETQ. Deletions cut 0 bases from V and 4 bases from J, with 7 bases between. The length of the CDR3 is 13 residues. Written as DNA, the CDR3 is TGCGCCAGCAGCTTGGAACGGGCCTATGGCTACACCTTC. Translation: CASSLERAYGYTF.

The J gene is TRBJ2-7, the V gene TRBV5-1; TRBD1 might be the D (6 bases). Per germline, CDR1 SGHRS and CDR2 YFSETQ. V dropped 3 bases and J dropped 0 bases, with 13 bases sitting between them. The CDR3 is 15 amino acids. CDR3 region: CASSSRGPSSYEQYF. The CDR3 DNA sequence: TGCGCCAGCAGCTCCAGGGGCCCCAGCTCCTACGAGCAGTACTTC.

This clone was counted once. The V call is TRBV18, the J call TRBJ1-1; D gene ambiguous. Trimming stripped 5 bases from V and 3 bases from J, with 4 bases between. CDR1 and CDR2 (germline): KGHSH, LQKENI. This CDR3 has 11 residues. The CDR3 DNA follows: TGTGCCAGCTCATCGGACACTGAAGCTTTCTTT. Encoded protein: CASSSDTEAFF.

The chain uses TRBV18 and TRBJ1-1; possibly TRBD1 for D (6 bases). CDR1 and CDR2 from the germline V gene are KGHSH and LQKENI. V dropped 0 bases and J dropped 4 bases, with 12 bases sitting between them. This CDR3 is built from 15 residues. The CDR3 sequence is CASSPPGRGGTEAFF. CDR3 coding DNA: TGTGCCAGCTCACCACCGGGCAGGGGAGGCACTGAAGCTTTCTTT.

The chain links TRBV3-1 (or the pseudogene TRBV3-2) to TRBJ2-1; 10 positions match TRBD2. The CDR3 runs 15 residues. The trim removed 2 bases at V and 5 bases at J, leaving 3 bases unmatched. Germline-derived CDR1 and CDR2 are LGHDT and YNNKEL (reference sequence). DNA for the CDR3: TGTGCCAGCAGCCAACCTGGACTAGCGGACAATGAGCAGTTCTTC. Protein: CASSQPGLADNEQFF.

Here the CDR3 reads CSVVGDETQYF. For the CDR3, the DNA is TGCAGCGTTGTTGGGGACGAGACCCAGTACTTC. The rearrangement uses TRBV29-1 and TRBJ2-5; D may correspond to TRBD1 or TRBD2 (5 bases each). The germline CDR1 and CDR2 sequences are SQVTM and ANQGSEA. V lost 4 bases and J 5 bases, leaving 8 bases between the germline ends. This CDR3 is 11 amino acids long.

V and J are TRBV4-3 and TRBJ1-2; 11 bases match TRBD1. This CDR3 is 15 amino acids long. Germline CDR1 is LGHNA and CDR2 is YSLEER. J lost 6 bases, V lost 4 bases, and 7 bases had no gene match. The CDR3 DNA sequence: TGCGCCAGCAGCCTGAGGACAGGGGGCTTGAATGGCTACACCTTC. It translates to CASSLRTGGLNGYTF.

The chain combines TRBV30 with TRBJ1-5, with 7 bases aligning to TRBD1. The CDR3 contains 14 residues. Germline trimming cut 3 bases from V and 2 bases from J; bases unmatched to any gene: 4. The germline CDR1 and CDR2 sequences are GTSNPN and SVGIG (reference sequence). The CDR3 DNA sequence: TGTGCCTGGAGGGGAGGGACAGGCAATCAGCCCCAGCATTTT. This sequence encodes CAWRGGTGNQPQHF.

The V and J genes are TRBV3-1 (or the pseudogene TRBV3-2) and TRBJ2-5; the D is unclear. The CDR3 extends over 16 amino acids. Germline V lookup: CDR1 LGHDT, CDR2 YNNKEL (reference sequence). V shed 1 base and J shed 2 bases, with 14 bases lying between them. CDR3 amino acids: CASSQGIWAQQETQYF. CDR3 coding DNA: TGTGCCAGCAGCCAAGGGATATGGGCCCAACAAGAGACCCAGTACTTC.

The rearrangement joins TRBV20-1 to TRBJ1-2; D is unclear. The CDR3 covers 8 residues. From germline, CDR1 is DFQATT and CDR2 SNEGSKA (reference sequence). Written as DNA, the CDR3 is TGCAGCGGCTATGGCTACACCTTC. Translated, it gives CSGYGYTF.